A single sample gave rise to the 27 T cell receptor beta chains below, sequenced in a study of T cell responses to AZD1222 COVID-19 vaccine. Using immunoSEQ multiplex PCR, the repertoire was profiled, and TCRdb retains in-frame clones only, with some absent. This table holds about 95,000 clones, about 89% found once. The sample consisted of peripheral blood, taken on day 0 of AZD1222 vaccination. These receptors all stem from an adult in good health.

The chain links TRBV14 to TRBJ2-3; no clear D gene. The V gene's germline CDR1 is SGHDN and CDR2 FVKESK. Trimming stripped 4 bases from V and 3 bases from J, with 11 bases between. The CDR3 extends over 14 amino acids. CDR3 sequence: CASSLTLRTDTQYF. In nucleotides, the CDR3 is TGTGCCAGCAGCCTGACCTTAAGAACAGATACGCAGTATTTT.

The genes are TRBV5-6 and TRBJ1-2; 7 bases match TRBD1. The germline V gene encodes CDR1 SGHDT and CDR2 YYEEEE. J was trimmed by 4 bases and V by 7 bases; bases with no gene match: 13. CDR3 length: 15 amino acids. CDR3 coding DNA: TGTGCCAGCTTTGAGGGGAACAGGGGTGGCTATGGCTACACCTTC. This translates into CASFEGNRGGYGYTF.

The gene calls are TRBV6-5 and TRBJ1-2, with 8 bases that match TRBD1. Germline V gene lookup returns CDR1 MNHEY and CDR2 SVGAGI. The CDR3 totals 13 residues. The ends lost 7 bases at V and 8 bases at J; junction bases unmatched: 9. CDR3 DNA sequence: TGTGCCAGCAACTCAGGACAGGGAGAAGGCTACACCTTC. Protein: CASNSGQGEGYTF.

The chain couples TRBV7-2 to TRBJ2-1; 12 bases map to TRBD2. CDR3 length equals 16 residues. The junction had 6 bases not matched to a gene; V was cut back by 1 base and J by 8 bases. Germline-derived CDR1 and CDR2 are SGHTA and FQGNSA. Written as DNA, the CDR3 is TGTGCCAGCAGCTTAGTACGGACTAGCGGGGCACATGAGCAGTTCTTC. Its translation is CASSLVRTSGAHEQFF.

The chain joins TRBV18 to TRBJ2-3; TRBD2 is a possible D gene (5 bases). Per germline, CDR1 KGHSH and CDR2 LQKENI. The CDR3 has 14 amino acids. With 1 base removed from V and 4 bases from J, the gap between germline ends came to 9 bases. CDR3 in DNA: TGTGCCAGCTCACCACGCAAGGAGGCAGATACGCAGTATTTT. Translating gives CASSPRKEADTQYF. Drawing the rest from reference TRBV18 and TRBJ2-3, the complete variable domain is NAGVMQNPRHLVRRRGQEARLRCSPMKGHSHVYWYRQLPEEGLKFMVYLQKENIIDESGMPKERFSAEFPKEGPSILRIQQVVRGDSAAYFCASSPRKEADTQYFGPGTRLTVL.

The chain has TRBV28 and TRBJ1-5; D not certain. Germline assignment: CDR1 MDHEN and CDR2 SYDVKM. This CDR3 is 12 amino acids long. Trimming removed 2 bases from V and 7 bases from J, with 6 bases in between. CDR3 sequence: CASSLPGQPQHF. The CDR3 DNA follows: TGTGCCAGCAGTTTACCGGGGCAGCCCCAGCATTTT.

The chain joins TRBV5-6 to TRBJ1-1; D uncertain. V lost 1 base and J 3 bases, leaving 7 bases between the germline ends. CDR3 length equals 13 residues. The V gene's germline CDR1 is SGHDT and CDR2 YYEEEE. In DNA form, the CDR3 reads TGTGCCAGCAGCTTGCTAATGGACACTGAAGCTTTCTTT. Residues: CASSLLMDTEAFF. The whole variable domain, filled in from reference TRBV5-6 and TRBJ1-1, reads DAGVTQSPTHLIKTRGQQVTLRCSPKSGHDTVSWYQQALGQGPQFIFQYYEEEERQRGNFPDRFSGHQFPNYSSELNVNALLLGDSALYLCASSLLMDTEAFFGQGTRLTVV.

V gene TRBV11-2 combines with J gene TRBJ1-1; no definite D call. Germline V lookup: CDR1 SGHAT, CDR2 FQNNGV. The germline V and J ends were trimmed by 0 bases and 11 bases, with 10 bases remaining between them. This CDR3 is built from 12 residues. CDR3 sequence reads: CASSLEPPGAFF. The CDR3, as DNA: TGTGCCAGCAGCTTAGAACCCCCGGGGGCTTTCTTT. The full variable domain, rest sourced from reference TRBV11-2 and TRBJ1-1, is EAGVAQSPRYKIIEKRQSVAFWCNPISGHATLYWYQQILGQGPKLLIQFQNNGVVDDSQLPKDRFSAERLKGVDSTLKIQPAKLEDSAVYLCASSLEPPGAFFGQGTRLTVV.

The V and J genes are TRBV6-1 and TRBJ2-5, with 7 bases aligning to TRBD2. The CDR3 totals 15 residues. J gave up 5 bases and V 3 bases, and 9 bases lay outside the gene matches. The germline CDR1 and CDR2 sequences are MNHNS and SASEGT. The CDR3 spells CASSDQLAMGETQYF. The CDR3 nucleotides are TGTGCCAGCAGTGATCAACTAGCGATGGGTGAGACCCAGTACTTC.

The chain uses TRBV6-1 and TRBJ1-2, with no clear D. With 2 bases removed from V and 4 bases from J, the gap between germline ends came to 5 bases. Per the germline V gene, CDR1 is MNHNS and CDR2 is SASEGT. The CDR3 is made up of 12 amino acids. The DNA of the CDR3 is TGTGCCAGCAGTGAATCCGCCTATGGCTACACCTTC. Translated: CASSESAYGYTF.

J is TRBJ2-7 and V is TRBV19, with 10 bases matching TRBD1. With 7 bases clipped from V and 2 bases from J, the junction kept 5 bases outside the gene matches. The CDR3 is 14 residues long. Germline V gene lookup returns CDR1 LNHDA and CDR2 SQIVND (reference sequence). CDR3 in amino acids: CASTPGQGPYEQYF. Here the CDR3 DNA reads TGTGCCAGTACACCGGGACAGGGGCCCTACGAGCAGTACTTC. Complete variable domain (other parts from reference TRBV19 and TRBJ2-7): DGGITQSPKYLFRKEGQNVTLSCEQNLNHDAMYWYRQDPGQGLRLIYYSQIVNDFQKGDIAEGYSVSREKKESFPLTVTSAQKNPTAFYLCASTPGQGPYEQYFGPGTRLTVT.

The CDR3 here is CASSQGRQTSDTQYF. CDR3 coding DNA: TGCGCCAGCAGCCAGGGGCGGCAGACTTCAGATACGCAGTATTTT. The chain employs TRBV4-3 and TRBJ2-3; possibly TRBD1 for D (5 bases). This CDR3 has 15 amino acids. Germline V gives CDR1 LGHNA, CDR2 YSLEER. The ends were cut back, 3 bases at V and 4 bases at J, with 14 bases in the middle.

This clone occurred a few times. This rearrangement joins TRBV7-2 to TRBJ1-4; 7 bases map to TRBD1. After removal of 1 base from V and 7 bases from J, the junction contained 6 bases not matched to a gene. Germline CDR1 is SGHTA and CDR2 is FQGNSA. This CDR3 region has 15 residues. The CDR3 spells CASSLVSGDSEKLFF. The CDR3 nucleotides read TGTGCCAGCAGCTTAGTGTCTGGGGACAGTGAAAAACTGTTTTTT.

The chain links TRBV4-3 to TRBJ1-5; no definite D call. Germline lookup yields CDR1 LGHNA and CDR2 YSLEER. CDR3 length: 16 amino acids. V was shortened by 0 bases and J by 5 bases, with 14 bases between the two germline ends. The CDR3 loop reads CASSQDRAAVHQPQHF. In DNA form, the CDR3 reads TGCGCCAGCAGCCAAGATAGGGCAGCAGTCCATCAGCCCCAGCATTTT.

The chain links TRBV4-1 to TRBJ1-4; no clear D gene. CDR1 and CDR2 from the germline V gene are MGHRA and YSYEKL. Trimming took off 1 base at V and 3 bases at J, with 9 bases between the two ends. This CDR3 contains 15 residues. CDR3 sequence: CASSQVYWANEKLFF. The DNA of the CDR3 is TGCGCCAGCAGCCAAGTTTACTGGGCTAATGAAAAACTGTTTTTT.

The V gene is TRBV28, the J gene TRBJ2-5; 8 bases agree with TRBD1. V lost 8 bases, J lost 4 bases, and 9 bases stayed unmatched. Germline CDR1 is MDHEN and CDR2 is SYDVKM. This CDR3 is built from 14 residues. CDR3 region: CASQTTGVVETQYF. The CDR3 coding sequence is TGTGCCAGCCAAACGACAGGGGTGGTAGAGACCCAGTACTTC.

This chain links TRBV28 with TRBJ2-5; TRBD2 matches 10 bases. From germline, CDR1 is MDHEN and CDR2 SYDVKM. This CDR3 comprises 16 residues. The V and J ends lost 4 bases and 5 bases, in that order; junction bases with no gene match: 10. The CDR3 loop reads CASSSPRAGGTETQYF. The CDR3 DNA is TGTGCCAGCAGTTCCCCTCGAGCGGGGGGGACGGAGACCCAGTACTTC.

The V call is TRBV5-5, the J call TRBJ2-1; no clear D. Trimming left V 0 bases short and J 7 bases short, with 11 bases between. The germline V gene encodes CDR1 SGHKS and CDR2 YYEKEE (reference sequence). The CDR3 has 14 amino acids. CDR3 DNA: TGTGCCAGCAGCTTGGAGAGGTTTTCTAATGAGCAGTTCTTC. This translates into CASSLERFSNEQFF.

This clone was seen once. V gene TRBV3-1 (or the pseudogene TRBV3-2) combines with J gene TRBJ1-2, with D maybe TRBD1 (5 bases). The length of the CDR3 is 16 residues. Germline values: CDR1 LGHDT, CDR2 YNNKEL (reference sequence). V lost 0 bases and J 7 bases, leaving 18 bases between the germline ends. In DNA form, the CDR3 reads TGTGCCAGCAGCCAAGATCGAGCAGGGCCACTAAGTGGCTACACCTTC. Translating it yields CASSQDRAGPLSGYTF.

This chain links TRBV19 with TRBJ1-2; a possible D gene is TRBD1 (5 bases). V was shortened by 2 bases and J by 4 bases, with 11 bases between the two germline ends. Germline CDR1 is LNHDA and CDR2 is SQIVND (reference sequence). The CDR3 spans 14 residues. This CDR3 reads CASSIFRGIYGYTF. The CDR3 DNA reads as TGTGCCAGTAGTATATTTCGGGGCATCTATGGCTACACCTTC.

This chain connects TRBV6-5 to TRBJ2-5, with 9 bases lining up with TRBD2. Germline loops: CDR1 MNHEY, CDR2 SVGAGI. CDR3 size: 15 residues. V shed 6 bases and J 7 bases; nucleotides not matched to a gene: 12. CDR3 in DNA: TGTGCCAGCAGCAGGGGTGATAGCGGGGGTCGGACCCAGTACTTC. This sequence encodes CASSRGDSGGRTQYF.

V usage is TRBV24-1 and J usage is TRBJ1-4; D is unclear. Trimming removed 2 bases from V and 10 bases from J, with 7 bases in between. Germline loops: CDR1 KGHDR, CDR2 SFDVKD. The CDR3 has 12 amino acids. The CDR3 region is CATSDSRGKLFF. The CDR3 bases are TGTGCCACCAGTGATTCGCGAGGAAAACTGTTTTTT.

The chain has TRBV2 and TRBJ1-2, with 7 bases aligning to TRBD1. This CDR3 is built from 14 residues. Germline trimming cut 5 bases from V and 4 bases from J; bases unmatched to any gene: 7. Germline assignment: CDR1 SNHLY and CDR2 FYNNEI. The CDR3 loop reads CASSRGGDPYGYTF. CDR3 nucleotides: TGTGCCAGCAGTCGAGGGGGCGACCCCTATGGCTACACCTTC. Filled out from reference TRBV2 and TRBJ1-2, the complete variable domain reads EPEVTQTPSHQVTQMGQEVILRCVPISNHLYFYWYRQILGQKVEFLVSFYNNEISEKSEIFDDQFSVERPDGSNFTLKIRSTKLEDSAMYFCASSRGGDPYGYTFGSGTRLTVV.

J is TRBJ1-1 and V is TRBV2; TRBD1 is a possible D gene (6 bases). V was trimmed by 5 bases and J by 4 bases, leaving 11 bases between them. Germline V CDR1 and CDR2: SNHLY, FYNNEI. The CDR3 has 13 amino acids. The CDR3 protein is CASSISRGTEAFF. The CDR3 DNA reads as TGTGCCAGCAGTATTTCCAGGGGCACTGAAGCTTTCTTT.

This clone has a single count. V usage is TRBV28 and J usage is TRBJ2-3; 8 bases fit TRBD2. V dropped 5 bases and J dropped 4; count of bases not matched to a gene: 5. This CDR3 is 14 amino acids long. Germline V gene sequence: CDR1 MDHEN, CDR2 SYDVKM. In nucleotides, the CDR3 is TGTGCCAGCAGTCGGGAGGGGGTGGCAGATACGCAGTATTTT. This translates into CASSREGVADTQYF.

This clone was counted a few times. The gene calls are TRBV18 and TRBJ1-2, with D perhaps matching TRBD1 (5 bases). The CDR3 has 14 amino acids. Germline assignment: CDR1 KGHSH and CDR2 LQKENI. The V and J ends lost 4 bases and 1 base respectively, with 10 bases between them. The CDR3 region has the DNA TGTGCCAGCTCACGGACAAACTTTAACTATGGCTACACCTTC. Translated, it gives CASSRTNFNYGYTF.

The CDR3 DNA is TGTGCCAGCAGCGCCCGGACCGAGAACTCTGGAAACACCATATATTTT. It codes for CASSARTENSGNTIYF. This chain links TRBV7-2 with TRBJ1-3; D ambiguous. V dropped 5 bases and J dropped 0 bases, with 14 bases sitting between them. The germline V gene encodes CDR1 SGHTA and CDR2 FQGNSA. The CDR3 has 16 amino acids.